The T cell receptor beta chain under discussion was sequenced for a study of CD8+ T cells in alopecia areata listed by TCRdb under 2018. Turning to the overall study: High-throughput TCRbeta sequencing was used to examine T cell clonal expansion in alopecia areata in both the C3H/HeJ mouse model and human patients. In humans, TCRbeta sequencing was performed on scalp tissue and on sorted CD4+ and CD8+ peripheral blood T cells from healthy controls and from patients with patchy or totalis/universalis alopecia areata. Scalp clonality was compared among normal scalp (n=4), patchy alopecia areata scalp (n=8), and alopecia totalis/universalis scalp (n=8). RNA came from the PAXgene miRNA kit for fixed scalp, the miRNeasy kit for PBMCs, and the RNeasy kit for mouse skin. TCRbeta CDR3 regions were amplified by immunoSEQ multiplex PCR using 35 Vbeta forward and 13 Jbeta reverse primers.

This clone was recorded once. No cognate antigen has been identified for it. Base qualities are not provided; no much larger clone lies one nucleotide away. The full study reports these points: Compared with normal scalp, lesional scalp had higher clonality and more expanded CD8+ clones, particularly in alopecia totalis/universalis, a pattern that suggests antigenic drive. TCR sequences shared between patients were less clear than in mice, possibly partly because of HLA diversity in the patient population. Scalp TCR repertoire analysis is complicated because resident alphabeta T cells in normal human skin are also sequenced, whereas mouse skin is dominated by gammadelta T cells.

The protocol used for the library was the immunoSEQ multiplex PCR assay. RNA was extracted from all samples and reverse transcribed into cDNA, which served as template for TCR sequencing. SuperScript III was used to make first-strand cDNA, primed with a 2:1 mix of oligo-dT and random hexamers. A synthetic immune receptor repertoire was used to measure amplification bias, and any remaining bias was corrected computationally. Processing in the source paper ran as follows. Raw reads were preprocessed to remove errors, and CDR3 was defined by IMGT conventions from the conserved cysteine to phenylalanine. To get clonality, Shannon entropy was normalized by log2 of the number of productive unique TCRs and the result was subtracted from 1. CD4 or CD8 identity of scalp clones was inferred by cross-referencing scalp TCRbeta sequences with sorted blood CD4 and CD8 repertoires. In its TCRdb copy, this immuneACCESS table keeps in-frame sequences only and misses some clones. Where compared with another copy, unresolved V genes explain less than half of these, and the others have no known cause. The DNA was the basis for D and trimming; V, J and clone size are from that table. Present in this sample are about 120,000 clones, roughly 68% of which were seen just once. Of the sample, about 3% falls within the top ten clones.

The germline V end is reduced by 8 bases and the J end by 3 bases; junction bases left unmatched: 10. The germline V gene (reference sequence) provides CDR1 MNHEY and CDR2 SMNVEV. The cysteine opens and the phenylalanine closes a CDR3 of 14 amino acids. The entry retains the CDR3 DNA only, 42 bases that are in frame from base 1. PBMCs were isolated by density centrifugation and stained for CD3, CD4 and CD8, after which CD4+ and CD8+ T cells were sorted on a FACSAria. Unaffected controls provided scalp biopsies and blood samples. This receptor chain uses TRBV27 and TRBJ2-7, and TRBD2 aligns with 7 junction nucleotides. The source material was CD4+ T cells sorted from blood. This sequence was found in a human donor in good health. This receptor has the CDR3 CASRAWEGDYEQYF. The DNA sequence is TGTGCCAGCCGCGCTTGGGAGGGTGACTACGAGCAGTACTTC.